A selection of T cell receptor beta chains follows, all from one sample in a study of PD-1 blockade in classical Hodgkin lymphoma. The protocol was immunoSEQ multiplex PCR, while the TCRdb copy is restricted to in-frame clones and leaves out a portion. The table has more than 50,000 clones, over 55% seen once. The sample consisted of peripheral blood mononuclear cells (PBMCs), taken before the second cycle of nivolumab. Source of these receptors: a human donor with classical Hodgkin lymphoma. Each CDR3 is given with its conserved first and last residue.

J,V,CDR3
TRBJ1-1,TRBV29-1,CSVERGGNTEAFF
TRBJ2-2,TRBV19,CASSIPAGGGELFF
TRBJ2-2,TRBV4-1,CASSQDLTNTGELFF
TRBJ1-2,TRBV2,CASSTLTPGYTF
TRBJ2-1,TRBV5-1,CASSLDATGNTGNEQFF
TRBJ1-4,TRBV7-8,CASSQAQGAPNEKLFF
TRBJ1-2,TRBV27,CASSPSSGDRMYGYTF
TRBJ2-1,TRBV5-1,CASPPGGDYNEQFF
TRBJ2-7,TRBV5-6,CASSLAYEQYF
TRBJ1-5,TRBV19,CASSTTAYSNQPQHF
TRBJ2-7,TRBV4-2,CASRRTSGGTYEQYF
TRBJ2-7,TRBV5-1,CASSWGQGAYYEQYF
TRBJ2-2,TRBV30,CAWTLAGNTGELFF
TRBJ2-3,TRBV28,CASSSGQGDTQYF
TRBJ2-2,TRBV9,CASSVVPVSTGELFF
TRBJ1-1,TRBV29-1,CSVEGGVNTEAFF
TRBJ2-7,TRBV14,CASSQDLSGGPMDEQYF
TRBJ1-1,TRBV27,CASSLWQGPNTEAFF
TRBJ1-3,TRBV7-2,CASSPWGAGRNTIYF
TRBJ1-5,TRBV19,CASSIGGSWNQPQHF
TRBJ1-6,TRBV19,CASSTTATYNSPLHF
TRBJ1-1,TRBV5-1,CASSFGKDTEAFF
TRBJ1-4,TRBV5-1,CASKETGREKLFF
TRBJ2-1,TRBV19,CASSISAGPPNEQFF
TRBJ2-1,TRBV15,CATSRQTGGVRNEQFF
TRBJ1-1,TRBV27,CASSSRGATEAFF
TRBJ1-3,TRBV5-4,CASSFESGNTIYF
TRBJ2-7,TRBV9,CASSDRDRGPPSYEQYF
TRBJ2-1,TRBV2,CASSEIAGGRGEQFF
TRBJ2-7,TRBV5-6,CASSLVTDVYEQYF
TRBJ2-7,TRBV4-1,CASSQEGHLYEQYF
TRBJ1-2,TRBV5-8,CASSPGRWGRGGYTF
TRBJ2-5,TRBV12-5,CASGLPSTEQETQYF
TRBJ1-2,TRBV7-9,CASSSGGIHGYTF
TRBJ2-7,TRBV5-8,CASSFRTGGNKMQYF
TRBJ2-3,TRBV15,CATSRVGVGLDTQYF
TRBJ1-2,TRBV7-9,CASSLDSFGGYTF
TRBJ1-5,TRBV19,CASSTSGGVNQPQHF
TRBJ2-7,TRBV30,CAWDDRVSYEQYF
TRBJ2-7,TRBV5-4,CASSKLAGGGGNEQYF
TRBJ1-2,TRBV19,CASSGDRGNYGYTF
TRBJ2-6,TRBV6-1,CASSETGSGANVLTF
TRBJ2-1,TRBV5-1,CASSLAGLAAPNEQFF
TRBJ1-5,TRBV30,CAWSKQGNQPQHF
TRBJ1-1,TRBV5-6,CASSLERWGNTEAFF
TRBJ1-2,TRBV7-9,CASSLSPTDLYGYTF
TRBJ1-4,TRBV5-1,CASSLDQTNEKLFF
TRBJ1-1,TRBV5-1,CASSLTVMNTEAFF
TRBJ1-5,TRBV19,CATFGSDRDSNQPQHF
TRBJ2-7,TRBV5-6,CASSLPGTGKGEQYF
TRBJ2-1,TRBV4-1,CASSQDQFRGANEQFF